The present T cell receptor beta chain was sequenced within a study of shared clonotypes between healthy human individuals. Findings of the study overall: When compared with the clonotypes that were shared by all four sorted-subset donors, the non-shared clonotypes turned out to have lower generation probabilities.

As regards this clone: Its antigen is not known.

Partitioning of CD4+ cells yielded a CD45RA+ naive subset and a CD45RA-negative memory subset. Per sorted-subset replicate PCR, input was approximately 180 ng DNA, representing tens of thousands of T cell genomes. Produced via immunoSEQ multiplex PCR; TCRdb's table is partial and in-frame only. The sample comprises about 1.1 million clones, approximately 80% of which are singletons, and 0.89% rests with the top ten. The CDR3 runs to 14 residues. Germline lookup yields CDR1 KGHSH and CDR2 LQKENI. V gave up 1 base and J gave up 5 bases; unmatched junction bases: 5. The V gene is TRBV18, the J gene TRBJ2-7; 7 positions match TRBD1. The source material was memory CD4+ T cells from PBMCs. This sample's subset: CD45RA-negative fraction. This receptor was identified in a man between 18 and 35 years old in good health. Some clones in this sample may be carry-over from other donors' samples. The CDR3 loop is CASSPQKGANEQYF. As DNA, the CDR3 is TGTGCCAGCTCACCACAGAAGGGGGCTAACGAGCAGTACTTC.